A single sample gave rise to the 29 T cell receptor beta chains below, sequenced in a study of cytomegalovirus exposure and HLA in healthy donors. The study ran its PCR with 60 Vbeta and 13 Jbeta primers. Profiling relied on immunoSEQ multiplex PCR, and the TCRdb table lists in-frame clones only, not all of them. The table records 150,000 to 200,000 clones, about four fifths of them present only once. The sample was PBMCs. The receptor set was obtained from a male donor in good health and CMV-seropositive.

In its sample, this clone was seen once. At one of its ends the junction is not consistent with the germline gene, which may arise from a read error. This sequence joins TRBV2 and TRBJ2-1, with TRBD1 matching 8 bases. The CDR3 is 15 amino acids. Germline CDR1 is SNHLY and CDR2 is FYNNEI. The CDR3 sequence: CASSPGTGDYSEQFF. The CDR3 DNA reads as TGTGCCAGCAGTCCCGGGACAGGTGATTACAGTGAGCAGTTCTTC.

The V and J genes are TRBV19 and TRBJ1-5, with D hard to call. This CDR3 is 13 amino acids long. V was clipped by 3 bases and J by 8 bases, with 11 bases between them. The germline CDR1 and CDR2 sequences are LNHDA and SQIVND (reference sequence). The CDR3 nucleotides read TGTGCCAGTAGTATGAACACAATTGAGCCCCAGCATTTT. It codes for CASSMNTIEPQHF.

The CDR3 DNA reads TGTGCCAGCAGTTACTCACAGGGGAAAAGTAATTCACCCCTCCACTTT. It translates to CASSYSQGKSNSPLHF. The chain is built from TRBV6-5 and TRBJ1-6, with 7 bases aligning to TRBD1. The CDR3 runs 16 residues. V lost 0 bases, J lost 6 bases, and 5 bases stayed unmatched. Germline loops: CDR1 MNHEY, CDR2 SVGAGI.

The CDR3 reads CSVAREPHNEQFF. In DNA, the CDR3 is TGCAGCGTTGCCCGGGAACCGCACAATGAGCAGTTCTTC. The chain couples TRBV29-1 to TRBJ2-1; TRBD2 is a possible D gene (5 bases). Trimming removed 4 bases at V and 5 bases at J, with 12 bases between. Germline lookup yields CDR1 SQVTM and CDR2 ANQGSEA. The CDR3 totals 13 residues.

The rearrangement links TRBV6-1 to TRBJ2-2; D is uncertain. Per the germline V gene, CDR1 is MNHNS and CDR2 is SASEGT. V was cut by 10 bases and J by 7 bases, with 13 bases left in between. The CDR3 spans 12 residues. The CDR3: CATLRWIGELFF. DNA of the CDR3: TGTGCCACCCTGAGGTGGATCGGGGAGCTGTTTTTT.

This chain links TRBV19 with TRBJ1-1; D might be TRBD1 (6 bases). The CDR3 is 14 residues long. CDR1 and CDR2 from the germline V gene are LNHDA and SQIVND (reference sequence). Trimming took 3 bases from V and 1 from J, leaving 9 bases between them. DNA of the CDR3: TGTGCCAGTAGTATGACAGGCCCGAACACTGAAGCTTTCTTT. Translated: CASSMTGPNTEAFF.

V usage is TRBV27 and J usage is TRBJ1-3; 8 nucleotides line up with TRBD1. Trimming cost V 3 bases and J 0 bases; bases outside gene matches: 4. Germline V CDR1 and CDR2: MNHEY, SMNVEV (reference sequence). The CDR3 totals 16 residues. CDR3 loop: CASSLDRVSSGNTIYF. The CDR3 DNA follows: TGTGCCAGCAGTTTGGACAGGGTTAGCTCTGGAAACACCATATATTTT.

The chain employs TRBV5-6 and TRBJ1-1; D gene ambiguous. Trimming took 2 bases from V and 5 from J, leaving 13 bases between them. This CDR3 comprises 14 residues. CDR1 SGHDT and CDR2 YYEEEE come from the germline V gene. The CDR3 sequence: CASSLEVRGTEAFF. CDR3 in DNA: TGTGCCAGCAGCTTAGAAGTGCGGGGTACTGAAGCTTTCTTT.

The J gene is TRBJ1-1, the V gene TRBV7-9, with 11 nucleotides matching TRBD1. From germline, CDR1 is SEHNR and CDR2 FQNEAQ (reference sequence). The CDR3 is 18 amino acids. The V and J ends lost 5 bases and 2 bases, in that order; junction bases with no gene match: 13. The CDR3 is CASSQVPGQGVYNTEAFF. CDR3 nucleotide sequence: TGTGCCAGCAGCCAAGTGCCGGGACAGGGGGTCTATAACACTGAAGCTTTCTTT.

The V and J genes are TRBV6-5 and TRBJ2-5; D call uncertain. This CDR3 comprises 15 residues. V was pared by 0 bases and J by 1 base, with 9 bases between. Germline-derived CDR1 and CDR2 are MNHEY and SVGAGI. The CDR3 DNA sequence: TGTGCCAGCAGTTACTCCTGGCAGTTCCAAGAGACCCAGTACTTC. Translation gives CASSYSWQFQETQYF.

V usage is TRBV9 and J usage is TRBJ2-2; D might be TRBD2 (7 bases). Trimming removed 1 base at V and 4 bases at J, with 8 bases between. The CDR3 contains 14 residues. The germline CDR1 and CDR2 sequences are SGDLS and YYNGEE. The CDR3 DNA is TGTGCCAGCAGCGTAAGGGGGGGCACCGGGGAGCTGTTTTTT. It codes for CASSVRGGTGELFF.

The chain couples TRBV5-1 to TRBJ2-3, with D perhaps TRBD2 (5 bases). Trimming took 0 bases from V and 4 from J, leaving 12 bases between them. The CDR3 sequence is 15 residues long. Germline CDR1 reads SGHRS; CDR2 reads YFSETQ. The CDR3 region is CASSLGGGWADTQYF. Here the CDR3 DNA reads TGCGCCAGCAGCTTGGGAGGCGGGTGGGCAGATACGCAGTATTTT.

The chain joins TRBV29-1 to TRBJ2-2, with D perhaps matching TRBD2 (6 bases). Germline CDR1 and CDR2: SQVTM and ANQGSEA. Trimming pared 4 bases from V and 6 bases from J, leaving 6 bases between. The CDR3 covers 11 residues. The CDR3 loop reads CSVGGAGELFF. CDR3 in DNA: TGCAGCGTTGGGGGGGCCGGGGAGCTGTTTTTT.

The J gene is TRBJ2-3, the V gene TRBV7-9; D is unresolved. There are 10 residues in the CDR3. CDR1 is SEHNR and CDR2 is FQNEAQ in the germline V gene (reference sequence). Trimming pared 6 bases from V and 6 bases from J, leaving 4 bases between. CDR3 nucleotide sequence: TGTGCCAGCAGTTATGATACGCAGTATTTT. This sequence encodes CASSYDTQYF.

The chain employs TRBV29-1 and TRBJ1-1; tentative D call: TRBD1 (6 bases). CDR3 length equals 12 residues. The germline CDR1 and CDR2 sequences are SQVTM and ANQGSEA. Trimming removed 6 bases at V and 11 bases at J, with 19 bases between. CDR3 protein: CSVEQGLKGAFF. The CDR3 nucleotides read TGCAGCGTCGAACAGGGTCTTAAGGGGGCTTTCTTT.

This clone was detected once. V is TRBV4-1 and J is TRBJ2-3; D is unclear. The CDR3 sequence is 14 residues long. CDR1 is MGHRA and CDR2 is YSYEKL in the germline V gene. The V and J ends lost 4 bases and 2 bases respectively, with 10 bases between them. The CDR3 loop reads CASSPVGSTDTQYF. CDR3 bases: TGCGCCAGCAGCCCCGTGGGCTCCACAGATACGCAGTATTTT.

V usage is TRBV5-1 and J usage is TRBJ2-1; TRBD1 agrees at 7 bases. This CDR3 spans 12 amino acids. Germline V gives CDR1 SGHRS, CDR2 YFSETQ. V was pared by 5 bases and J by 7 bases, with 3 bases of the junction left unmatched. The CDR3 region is CASSLQGNEQFF. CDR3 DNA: TGCGCCAGCAGTCTACAGGGGAATGAGCAGTTCTTC.

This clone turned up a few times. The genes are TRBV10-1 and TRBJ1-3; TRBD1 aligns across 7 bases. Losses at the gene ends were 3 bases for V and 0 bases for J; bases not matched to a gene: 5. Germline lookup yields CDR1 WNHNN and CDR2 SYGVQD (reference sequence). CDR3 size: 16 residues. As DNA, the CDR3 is TGCGCCAGCAGTGAAGGGACAGTGCCCTCTGGAAACACCATATATTTT. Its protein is CASSEGTVPSGNTIYF.

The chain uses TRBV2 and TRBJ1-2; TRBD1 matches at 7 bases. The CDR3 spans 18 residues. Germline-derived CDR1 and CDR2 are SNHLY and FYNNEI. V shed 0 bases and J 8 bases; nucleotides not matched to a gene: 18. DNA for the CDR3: TGTGCCAGCAGTGAAGCTATGACAGGGTCATATTTGGGGCCGGGCTACACCTTC. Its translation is CASSEAMTGSYLGPGYTF.

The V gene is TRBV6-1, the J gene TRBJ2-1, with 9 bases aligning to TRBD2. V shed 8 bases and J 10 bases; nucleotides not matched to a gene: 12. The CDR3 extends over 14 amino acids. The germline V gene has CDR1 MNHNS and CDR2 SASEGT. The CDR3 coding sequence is TGTGCCAGCCGTGCTGGCGGGGGGGCGAGAGAGCAGTTCTTC. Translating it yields CASRAGGGAREQFF.

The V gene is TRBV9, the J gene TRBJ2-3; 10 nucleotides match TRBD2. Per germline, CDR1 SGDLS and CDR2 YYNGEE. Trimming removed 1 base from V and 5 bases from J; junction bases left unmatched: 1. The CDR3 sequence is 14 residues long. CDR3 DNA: TGTGCCAGCAGCGTAAGCGGGGGGGAAGATACGCAGTATTTT. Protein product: CASSVSGGEDTQYF. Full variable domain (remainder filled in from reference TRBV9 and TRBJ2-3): DSGVTQTPKHLITATGQRVTLRCSPRSGDLSVYWYQQSLDQGLQFLIQYYNGEERAKGNILERFSAQQFPDLHSELNLSSLELGDSALYFCASSVSGGEDTQYFGPGTRLTVL.

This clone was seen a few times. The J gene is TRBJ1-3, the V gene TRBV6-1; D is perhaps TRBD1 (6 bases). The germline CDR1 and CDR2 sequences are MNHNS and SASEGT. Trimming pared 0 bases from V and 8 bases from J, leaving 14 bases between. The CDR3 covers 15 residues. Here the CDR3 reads CASSEAPTGMDTIYF. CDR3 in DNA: TGTGCCAGCAGTGAAGCCCCGACAGGCATGGACACCATATATTTT.

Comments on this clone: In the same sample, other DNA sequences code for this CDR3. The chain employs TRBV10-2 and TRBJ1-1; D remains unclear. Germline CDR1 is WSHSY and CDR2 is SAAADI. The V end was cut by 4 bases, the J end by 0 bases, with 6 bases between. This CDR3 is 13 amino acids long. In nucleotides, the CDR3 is TGCGCCAGCAGTGGTACGGTGAACACTGAAGCTTTCTTT. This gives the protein CASSGTVNTEAFF.

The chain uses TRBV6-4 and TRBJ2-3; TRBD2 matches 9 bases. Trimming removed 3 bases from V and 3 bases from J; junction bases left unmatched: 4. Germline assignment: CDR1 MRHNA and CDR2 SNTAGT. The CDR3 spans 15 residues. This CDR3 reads CASSDASGGTDTQYF. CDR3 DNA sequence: TGTGCCAGCAGTGATGCCAGCGGGGGGACAGATACGCAGTATTTT.

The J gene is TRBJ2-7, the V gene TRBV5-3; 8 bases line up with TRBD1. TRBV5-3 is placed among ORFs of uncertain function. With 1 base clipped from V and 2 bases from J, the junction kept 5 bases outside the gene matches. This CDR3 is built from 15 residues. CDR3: CARSLSRDRPYEQYF. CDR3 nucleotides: TGTGCCAGAAGCTTGTCCAGGGACAGGCCCTACGAGCAGTACTTC.

CDR3 nucleotides: TGTGCCAGCAGCTCCGGGACAGGACCTTACGAGCAGTACTTC. Translation gives CASSSGTGPYEQYF. The rearrangement uses TRBV7-9 and TRBJ2-5; TRBD1 aligns across 8 bases. The J call is uncertain, as TRBJ2-7 better fits the DNA end. The CDR3 sequence is 14 residues long. The germline gives CDR1 SEHNR, CDR2 FQNEAQ (reference sequence).

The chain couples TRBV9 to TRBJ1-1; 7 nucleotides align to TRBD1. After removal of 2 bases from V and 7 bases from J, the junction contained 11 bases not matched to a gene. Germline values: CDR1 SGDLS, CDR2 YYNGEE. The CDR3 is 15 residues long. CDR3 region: CASSVFSGTASEAFF. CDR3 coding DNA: TGTGCCAGCAGCGTGTTTTCCGGGACAGCAAGTGAAGCTTTCTTT.

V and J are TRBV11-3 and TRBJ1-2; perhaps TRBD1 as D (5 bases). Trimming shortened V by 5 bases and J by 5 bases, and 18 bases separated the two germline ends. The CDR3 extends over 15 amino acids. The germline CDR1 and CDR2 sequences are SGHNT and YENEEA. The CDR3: CASSILLRVGYGYTF. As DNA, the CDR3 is TGTGCCAGCAGCATCCTCCTCAGGGTAGGGTATGGCTACACCTTC.

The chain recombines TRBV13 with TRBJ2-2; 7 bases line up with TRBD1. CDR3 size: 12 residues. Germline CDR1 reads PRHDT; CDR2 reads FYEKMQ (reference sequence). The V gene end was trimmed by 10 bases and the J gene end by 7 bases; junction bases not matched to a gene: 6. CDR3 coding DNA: TGTGCCAAACAGGGGATGGGCGGGGAGCTGTTTTTT. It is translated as CAKQGMGGELFF.